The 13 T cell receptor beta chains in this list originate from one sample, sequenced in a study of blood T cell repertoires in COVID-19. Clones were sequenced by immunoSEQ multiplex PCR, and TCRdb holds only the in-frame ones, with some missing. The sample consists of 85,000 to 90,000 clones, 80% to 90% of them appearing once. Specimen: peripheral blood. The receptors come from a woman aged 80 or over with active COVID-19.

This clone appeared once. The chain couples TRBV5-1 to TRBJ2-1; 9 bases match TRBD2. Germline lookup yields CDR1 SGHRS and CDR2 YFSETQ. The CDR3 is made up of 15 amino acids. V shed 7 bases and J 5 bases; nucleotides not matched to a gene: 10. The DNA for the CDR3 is TGCGCCAGCGGCCCATTAGCGGGAGTGGACAATGAGCAGTTCTTC. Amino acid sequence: CASGPLAGVDNEQFF.

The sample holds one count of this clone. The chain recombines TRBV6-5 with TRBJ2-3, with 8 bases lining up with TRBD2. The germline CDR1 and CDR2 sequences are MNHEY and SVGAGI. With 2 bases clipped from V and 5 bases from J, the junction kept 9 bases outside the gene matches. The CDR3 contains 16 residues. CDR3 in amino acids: CASSYRGGGKGDTQYF. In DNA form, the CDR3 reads TGTGCCAGCAGTTACCGGGGCGGGGGGAAAGGAGATACGCAGTATTTT.

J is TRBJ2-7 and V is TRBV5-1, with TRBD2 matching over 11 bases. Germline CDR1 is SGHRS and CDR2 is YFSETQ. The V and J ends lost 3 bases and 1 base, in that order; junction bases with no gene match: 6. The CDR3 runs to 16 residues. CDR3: CASSSGGTSGSYEQYF. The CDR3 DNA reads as TGCGCCAGCAGCTCTGGGGGGACTAGCGGTTCCTACGAGCAGTACTTC.

Here the CDR3 reads CASGGLAGAYNEQFF. The CDR3 region has the DNA TGTGCCAGCGGGGGACTAGCGGGGGCCTACAATGAGCAGTTCTTC. V is TRBV11-2 and J is TRBJ2-1, with TRBD2 matching over 14 bases. Germline CDR1 SGHAT, CDR2 FQNNGV. Trimming cost V 8 bases and J 2 bases; bases outside gene matches: 2. The length of the CDR3 is 15 residues. Using reference TRBV11-2 and TRBJ2-1 for the parts outside the CDR3, the full variable domain is EAGVAQSPRYKIIEKRQSVAFWCNPISGHATLYWYQQILGQGPKLLIQFQNNGVVDDSQLPKDRFSAERLKGVDSTLKIQPAKLEDSAVYLCASGGLAGAYNEQFFGPGTRLTVL.

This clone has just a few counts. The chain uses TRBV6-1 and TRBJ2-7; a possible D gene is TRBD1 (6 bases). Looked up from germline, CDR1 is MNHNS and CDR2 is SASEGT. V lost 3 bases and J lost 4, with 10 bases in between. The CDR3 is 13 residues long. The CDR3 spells CASSEGAKYEQYF. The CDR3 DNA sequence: TGTGCCAGCAGTGAGGGGGCGAAGTACGAGCAGTACTTC.

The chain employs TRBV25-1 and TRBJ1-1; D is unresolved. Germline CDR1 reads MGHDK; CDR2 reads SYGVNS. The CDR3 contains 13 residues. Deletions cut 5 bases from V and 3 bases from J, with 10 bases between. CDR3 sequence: CASSLMRDTEAFF. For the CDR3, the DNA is TGTGCCAGCAGTTTAATGCGGGACACTGAAGCTTTCTTT.

The DNA of the CDR3 is TGTGCCAGCAGTTACCCGACTAGCGGAACCGCGAACACCGGGGAGCTGTTTTTT. This sequence encodes CASSYPTSGTANTGELFF. The rearrangement links TRBV6-2 or TRBV6-3 to TRBJ2-2; 9 positions match TRBD2. V gave up 2 bases and J gave up 0 bases; unmatched junction bases: 7. Germline V gene lookup returns CDR1 MNHEY and CDR2 SVGEGT. The CDR3 is made up of 18 amino acids.

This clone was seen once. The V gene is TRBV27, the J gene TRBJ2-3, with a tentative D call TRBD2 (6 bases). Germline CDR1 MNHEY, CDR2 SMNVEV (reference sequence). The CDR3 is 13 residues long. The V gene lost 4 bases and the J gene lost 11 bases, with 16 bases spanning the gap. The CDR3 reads CASSSQRAGKQYF. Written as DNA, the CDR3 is TGTGCCAGCAGTTCCCAGCGGGCCGGCAAGCAGTATTTT.

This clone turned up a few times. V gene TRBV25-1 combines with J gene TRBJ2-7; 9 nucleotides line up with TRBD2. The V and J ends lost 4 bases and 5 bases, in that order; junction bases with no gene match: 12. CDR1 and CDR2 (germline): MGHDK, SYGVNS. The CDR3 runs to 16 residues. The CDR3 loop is CASSAFELTSGHEQYF. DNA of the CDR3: TGTGCCAGCAGTGCCTTTGAACTGACTAGCGGCCACGAGCAGTACTTC.

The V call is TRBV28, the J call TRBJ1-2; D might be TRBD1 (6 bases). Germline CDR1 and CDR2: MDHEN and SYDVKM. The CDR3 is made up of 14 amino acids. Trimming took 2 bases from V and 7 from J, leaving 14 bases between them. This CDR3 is CASSLGTRKGGYTF. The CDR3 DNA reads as TGTGCCAGCAGTTTAGGGACACGGAAGGGTGGCTACACCTTC.

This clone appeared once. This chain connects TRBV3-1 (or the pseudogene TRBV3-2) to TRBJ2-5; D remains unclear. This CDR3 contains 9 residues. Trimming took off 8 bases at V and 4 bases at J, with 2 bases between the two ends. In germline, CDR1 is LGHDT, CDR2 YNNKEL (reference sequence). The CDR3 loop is CASRETQYF. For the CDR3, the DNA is TGTGCCAGCCGAGAGACCCAGTACTTC.

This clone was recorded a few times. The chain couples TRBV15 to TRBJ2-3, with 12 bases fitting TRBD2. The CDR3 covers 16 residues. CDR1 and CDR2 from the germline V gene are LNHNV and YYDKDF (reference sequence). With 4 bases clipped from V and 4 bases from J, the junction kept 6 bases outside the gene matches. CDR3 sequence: CATSTLLAGGSDTQYF. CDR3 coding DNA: TGTGCCACCAGCACCCTACTAGCGGGAGGCTCAGATACGCAGTATTTT.

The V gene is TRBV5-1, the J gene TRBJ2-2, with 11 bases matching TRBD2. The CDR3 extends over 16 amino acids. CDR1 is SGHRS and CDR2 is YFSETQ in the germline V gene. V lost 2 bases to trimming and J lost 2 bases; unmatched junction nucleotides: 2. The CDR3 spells CASSFRLAGNTGELFF. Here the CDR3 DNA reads TGCGCCAGCAGCTTTAGACTAGCGGGAAACACCGGGGAGCTGTTTTTT. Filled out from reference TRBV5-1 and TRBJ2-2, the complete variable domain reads KAGVTQTPRYLIKTRGQQVTLSCSPISGHRSVSWYQQTPGQGLQFLFEYFSETQRNKGNFPGRFSGRQFSNSRSEMNVSTLELGDSALYLCASSFRLAGNTGELFFGEGSRLTVL.